This T cell receptor beta chain was documented in a study of shared clonotypes between healthy human individuals. Study-level background: CD4 naive and CD4 memory each took three plates per donor, while CD8 naive took two and CD8 memory one.

The repertoire was sequenced with immunoSEQ multiplex PCR; TCRdb's copy has only in-frame clones and lacks some. The sample contains some 2 million clones, approximately 94% of which appear only once. Trimming took off 5 bases at V and 4 bases at J, with 11 bases between the two ends. Germline CDR1 and CDR2: SGHVS and FNYEAQ. This CDR3 is 13 amino acids long. Naive CD8 isolation took CD45RO-negative cells positively selected for CCR7 and excluded terminally differentiated effector memory CD45RA+ cells. Specimen: naive CD8+ T cells sorted from blood. This receptor was identified in a young man in good health. The chain couples TRBV7-6 to TRBJ1-2; D might be TRBD1 (6 bases). The CDR3 DNA reads TGTGCCAGCAGCCCAGGACAGACCTATGGCTACACCTTC. As protein: CASSPGQTYGYTF.